Presented here are 8 T cell receptor beta chains from one specimen sequenced in a study of blood T cells in healthy people across ages. Then a second PCR, running roughly 6 to 11 cycles, was carried out with a sample-barcoded 5' primer and a J-beta primer mix. Using its own MiXCR run on the 5' RACE reads, TCRdb lists one record per CDR3 protein. Here the sample spans more than 900,000 distinct CDR3 sequences, roughly 29% being singletons. The same data also went into a second study, on T cells of mothers and their children.

The specimen sequenced was blood. Receptor source: a woman aged 40 to 50 in good health.

Only a few counts were recorded for this clonotype. The gene calls are TRBV20-1 and TRBJ1-1; D is ambiguous. The CDR3 has 12 residues. Germline lookup yields CDR1 DFQATT and CDR2 SNEGSKA (reference sequence). The germline V and J ends were trimmed by 6 bases and 3 bases, with 11 bases remaining between them. CDR3 coding DNA: TGCAGTGCAAAACAGATTTACACTGAAGCTTTCTTT. Translation gives CSAKQIYTEAFF.

This clonotype showed up many times. The chain is built from TRBV6-2 or TRBV6-3 and TRBJ2-7; a weak D match, TRBD1 (5 bases). Trimming stripped 4 bases from V and 5 bases from J, with 15 bases between. The CDR3 is 14 residues long. Germline V gene data show CDR1 as MNHEY and CDR2 as SVGEGT. CDR3 sequence: CASSCGGRANEQYF. In nucleotides, the CDR3 is TGTGCCAGCAGTTGCGGCGGCAGGGCTAACGAGCAGTACTTC.

The chain employs TRBV28 and TRBJ2-7, with D possibly matching TRBD1 (5 bases). The DNA matches TRBJ2-5 better at its end, which makes the J call doubtful. The CDR3 is 15 amino acids. Germline values: CDR1 MDHEN, CDR2 SYDVKM. As DNA, the CDR3 is TGTGCCAGCACCTCTCGTCTAGGGGTGGAGGAGACCCAGTACTTC. The encoded protein is CASTSRLGVEETQYF.

The gene calls are TRBV29-1 and TRBJ1-3; tentatively, D is TRBD1 (6 bases). CDR1 is SQVTM and CDR2 is ANQGSEA in the germline V gene. The length of the CDR3 is 14 residues. V lost 3 bases and J lost 4, with 13 bases in between. CDR3 coding DNA: TGCAGCGTTGACAATACAGGGCCCGGAAACACCATATATTTT. This translates into CSVDNTGPGNTIYF.

V is TRBV15 and J is TRBJ2-7, with a weak D call TRBD1 (5 bases). CDR1 is LNHNV and CDR2 is YYDKDF in the germline V gene (reference sequence). The ends were cut back, 6 bases at V and 3 bases at J, with 15 bases in the middle. The CDR3 runs to 14 residues. CDR3 sequence reads: CATSAGSLGYEQYF. The DNA of the CDR3 is TGTGCCACCAGTGCAGGGTCTTTGGGCTACGAGCAGTACTTC. The variable domain in full, with the rest retrieved from reference TRBV15 and TRBJ2-7, is DAMVIQNPRYQVTQFGKPVTLSCSQTLNHNVMYWYQQKSSQAPKLLFHYYDKDFNNEADTPDNFQSRRPNTSFCFLDIRSPGLGDTAMYLCATSAGSLGYEQYFGPGTRLTVT.

This chain's CDR3 is CASSEEGRRMDTEAFF. For the CDR3, the DNA is TGTGCCAGCAGTGAAGAGGGACGGAGGATGGACACTGAAGCTTTCTTT. The chain links TRBV6-1 to TRBJ1-1, with D tentatively TRBD1 (5 bases). The germline CDR1 and CDR2 sequences are MNHNS and SASEGT. V was cut by 1 base and J by 3 bases, with 15 bases left in between. The CDR3 has 16 amino acids.

The chain combines TRBV28 with TRBJ2-3; 7 bases line up with TRBD2. Germline V gene sequence: CDR1 MDHEN, CDR2 SYDVKM. Germline trimming cut 6 bases from V and 1 base from J; bases unmatched to any gene: 4. The CDR3 spans 14 residues. The CDR3 DNA reads as TGTGCCAGCAGGGGCGGGGGAGGCACAGATACGCAGTATTTT. It encodes CASRGGGGTDTQYF.

This clonotype was observed at least ten times. The V call is TRBV11-1, the J call TRBJ2-5; D may be TRBD1 or TRBD2 (6 bases each). Trimming cost V 0 bases and J 5 bases, with 13 bases left between them. Germline CDR1 reads SGHAT; CDR2 reads FQDESV (reference sequence). There are 15 residues in the CDR3. The CDR3 here is CASSLAAGGRETQYF. For the CDR3, the DNA is TGTGCCAGCAGCTTAGCGGCCGGGGGCAGGGAGACCCAGTACTTC.